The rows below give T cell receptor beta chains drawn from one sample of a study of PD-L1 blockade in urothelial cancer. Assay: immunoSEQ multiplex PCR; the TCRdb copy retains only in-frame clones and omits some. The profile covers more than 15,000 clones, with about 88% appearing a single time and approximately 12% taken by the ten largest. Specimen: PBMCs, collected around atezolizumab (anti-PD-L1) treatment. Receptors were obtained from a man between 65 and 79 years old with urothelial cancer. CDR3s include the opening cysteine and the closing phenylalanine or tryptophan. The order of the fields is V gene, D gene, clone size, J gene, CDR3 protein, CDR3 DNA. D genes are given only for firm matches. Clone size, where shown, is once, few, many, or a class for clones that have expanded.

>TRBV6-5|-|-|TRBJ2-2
CASSYSGARTGELFF
TGTGCCAGCAGTTACTCAGGGGCGCGGACCGGGGAGCTGTTTTTT
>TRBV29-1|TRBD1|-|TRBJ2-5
CSAEQGAGETQYF
TGCAGCGCCGAACAGGGGGCTGGGGAGACCCAGTACTTC
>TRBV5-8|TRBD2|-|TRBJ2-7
CASSPGLADYEQYF
TGTGCCAGCAGCCCAGGACTAGCGGACTACGAGCAGTACTTC
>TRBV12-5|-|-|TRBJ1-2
CASGFGGFYGYTF
TGTGCTAGTGGTTTCGGAGGGTTCTATGGCTACACCTTC
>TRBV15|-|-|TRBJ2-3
CATSIQGKDRLHTDTQYF
TGTGCCACCAGCATACAAGGCAAAGACAGACTCCACACAGATACGCAGTATTTT
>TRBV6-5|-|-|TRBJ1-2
CASSPGGGLGGYTF
TGTGCCAGCAGCCCCGGCGGAGGGTTGGGTGGCTACACCTTC
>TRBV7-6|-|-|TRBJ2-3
CASSLFYGGGLSTDTQYF
TGTGCCAGCAGCTTATTTTACGGCGGGGGCCTGAGCACAGATACGCAGTATTTT
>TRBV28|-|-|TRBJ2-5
CASSLSSMAQYF
TGTGCCAGCAGTTTATCCTCTATGGCCCAGTACTTC
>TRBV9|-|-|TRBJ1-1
CASSPQGVNTEAFF
TGTGCCAGCAGCCCTCAGGGTGTGAACACTGAAGCTTTCTTT
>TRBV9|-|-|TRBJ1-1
CASSTGTMLLTEAFF
TGTGCCAGCAGCACTGGGACAATGCTACTCACTGAAGCTTTCTTT
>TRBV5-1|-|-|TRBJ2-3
CASSLGQLTDTQYF
TGCGCCAGCAGCTTGGGACAGCTCACAGATACGCAGTATTTT
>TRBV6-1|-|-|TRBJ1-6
CAAASTYNSPLHF
TGTGCCGCAGCGTCTACATATAATTCACCCCTCCACTTT
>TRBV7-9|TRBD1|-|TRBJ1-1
CASSFGDSEAFF
TGTGCCAGCAGCTTTGGGGACAGTGAAGCTTTCTTT
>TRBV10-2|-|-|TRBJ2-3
CASSAPPGGTDTQYF
TGCGCCAGCAGTGCCCCTCCGGGGGGCACAGATACGCAGTATTTT
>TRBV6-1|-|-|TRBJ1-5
CASTGSPDNQPQHF
TGTGCCAGCACGGGATCGCCCGACAATCAGCCCCAGCATTTT
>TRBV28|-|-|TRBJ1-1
CASSLIGAYTEAFF
TGTGCCAGCAGTTTAATAGGGGCGTACACTGAAGCTTTCTTT
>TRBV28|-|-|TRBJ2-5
CASSWTSGVAVETQYF
TGTGCCAGCAGTTGGACCAGCGGAGTAGCGGTTGAGACCCAGTACTTC
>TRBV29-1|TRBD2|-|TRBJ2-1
CSVRGGYNEQFF
TGCAGCGTCCGGGGGGGGTACAATGAGCAGTTCTTC
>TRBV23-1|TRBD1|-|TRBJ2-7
CASSQMQGDEQYF
TGCGCCAGCAGTCAAATGCAGGGGGACGAGCAGTACTTC
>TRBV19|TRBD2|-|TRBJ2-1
CASSIVAGGGNEQFF
TGTGCCAGTAGTATAGTAGCGGGGGGGGGCAATGAGCAGTTCTTC
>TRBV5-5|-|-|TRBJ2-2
CASSMETGNTGELFF
TGTGCCAGCAGTATGGAGACAGGGAACACCGGGGAGCTGTTTTTT
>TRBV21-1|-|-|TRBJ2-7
CASSRLRDKYYEQYF
TGTGCCAGCAGCAGGCTCCGGGACAAGTACTACGAGCAGTACTTC
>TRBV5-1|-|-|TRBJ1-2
CASSLQGTYGYTF
TGCGCCAGCAGCTTGCAGGGTACCTATGGCTACACCTTC
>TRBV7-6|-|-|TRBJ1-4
CASSLVQPPNEKLFF
TGTGCCAGCAGCTTAGTACAGCCACCTAATGAAAAACTGTTTTTT
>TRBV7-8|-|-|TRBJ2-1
CASSPTPAEQFF
TGTGCCAGCAGCCCCACGCCCGCGGAGCAGTTCTTC
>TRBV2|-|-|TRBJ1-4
CASSYRSRREKLFF
TGTGCCAGCAGCTACAGGTCCCGGCGGGAAAAACTGTTTTTT
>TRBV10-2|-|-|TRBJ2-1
CASSDQGPTTNEQFF
TGCGCCAGCAGTGACCAGGGCCCCACCACAAATGAGCAGTTCTTC
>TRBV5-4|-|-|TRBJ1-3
CASSLQENPGNTIYF
TGTGCCAGCAGCCTACAGGAGAATCCTGGAAACACCATATATTTT
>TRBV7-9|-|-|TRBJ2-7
CASSLDISYEQYF
TGTGCCAGCAGCTTGGACATCTCCTACGAGCAGTACTTC
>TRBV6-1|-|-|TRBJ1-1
CASRNREGSTEAFF
TGTGCCAGCAGGAACAGGGAAGGAAGCACTGAAGCTTTCTTT
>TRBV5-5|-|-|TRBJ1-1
CASSLASLNTEAFF
TGTGCCAGCAGCTTGGCGAGTCTGAACACTGAAGCTTTCTTT
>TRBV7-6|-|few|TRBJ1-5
CASSFGGVGQPQHF
TGTGCCAGCAGCTTCGGGGGGGTGGGACAGCCCCAGCATTTT
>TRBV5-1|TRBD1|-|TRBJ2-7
CASSLSDRADEQYF
TGCGCCAGCAGCTTGTCCGACAGGGCCGACGAGCAGTACTTC
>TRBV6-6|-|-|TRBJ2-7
CASEGLTGEQYF
TGTGCCAGCGAGGGACTTACGGGGGAGCAGTACTTC
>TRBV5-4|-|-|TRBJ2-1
CASSFGVRRDNEQFF
TGTGCCAGCAGCTTTGGGGTCCGGCGGGACAATGAGCAGTTCTTC
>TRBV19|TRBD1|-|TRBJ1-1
CASSAGQGLILNTEAFF
TGTGCCAGTAGTGCGGGACAGGGTTTAATCTTGAACACTGAAGCTTTCTTT
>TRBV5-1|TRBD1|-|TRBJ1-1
CASSFSQGAMNTEAFF
TGCGCCAGCAGCTTTAGCCAGGGGGCTATGAACACTGAAGCTTTCTTT
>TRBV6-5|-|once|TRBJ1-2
CASSYMGRGYGYTF
TGTGCCAGCAGTTATATGGGGCGGGGTTATGGCTACACCTTC
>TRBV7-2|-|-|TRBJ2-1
CASSSERQVGNEQFF
TGTGCCAGCAGCTCGGAAAGACAGGTGGGCAATGAGCAGTTCTTC
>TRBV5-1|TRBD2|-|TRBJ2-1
CASSWTSTRLAGYSYEQFF
TGCGCCAGCTCCTGGACTTCTACCCGACTAGCGGGGTATAGTTATGAGCAGTTCTTC